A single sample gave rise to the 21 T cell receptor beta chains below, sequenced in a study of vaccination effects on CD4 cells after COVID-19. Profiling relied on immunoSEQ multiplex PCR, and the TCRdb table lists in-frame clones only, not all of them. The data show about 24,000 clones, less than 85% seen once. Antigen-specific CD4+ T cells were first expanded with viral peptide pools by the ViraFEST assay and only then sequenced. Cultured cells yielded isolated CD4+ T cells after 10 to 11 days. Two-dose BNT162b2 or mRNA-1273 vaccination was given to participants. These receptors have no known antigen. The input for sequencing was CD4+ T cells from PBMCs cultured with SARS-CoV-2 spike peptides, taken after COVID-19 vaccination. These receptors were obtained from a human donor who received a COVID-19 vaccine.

CDR3 loop: CASSAGGPLGEQYF. The CDR3 DNA follows: TGTGCCAGCAGCGCGGGAGGCCCTCTCGGCGAGCAGTACTTC. This sequence joins TRBV7-2 and TRBJ2-7, with 8 nucleotides matching TRBD2. Germline CDR1 reads SGHTA; CDR2 reads FQGNSA. Unmatched junction bases numbered 9, after V lost 5 bases and J lost 6 bases. The CDR3 consists of 14 residues.

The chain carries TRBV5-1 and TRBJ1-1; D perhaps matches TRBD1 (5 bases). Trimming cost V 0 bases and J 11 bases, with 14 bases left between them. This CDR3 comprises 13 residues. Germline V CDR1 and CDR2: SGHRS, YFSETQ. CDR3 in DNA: TGCGCCAGCAGCTTGGGGGACGGGTTTGTGGCTTTCTTT. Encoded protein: CASSLGDGFVAFF.

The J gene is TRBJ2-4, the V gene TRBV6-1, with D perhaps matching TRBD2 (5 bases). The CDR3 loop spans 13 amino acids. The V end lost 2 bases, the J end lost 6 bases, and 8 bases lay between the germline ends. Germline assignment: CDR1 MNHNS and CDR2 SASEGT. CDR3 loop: CASSEMGVNIQYF. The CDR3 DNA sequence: TGTGCCAGCAGTGAAATGGGAGTAAACATTCAGTACTTC.

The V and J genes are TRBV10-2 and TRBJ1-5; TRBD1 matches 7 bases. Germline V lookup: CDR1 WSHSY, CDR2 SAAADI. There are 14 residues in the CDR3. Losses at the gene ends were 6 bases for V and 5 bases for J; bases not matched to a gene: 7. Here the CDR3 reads CASRETGFDQPQHF. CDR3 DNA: TGCGCCAGCAGGGAGACAGGGTTCGATCAGCCCCAGCATTTT.

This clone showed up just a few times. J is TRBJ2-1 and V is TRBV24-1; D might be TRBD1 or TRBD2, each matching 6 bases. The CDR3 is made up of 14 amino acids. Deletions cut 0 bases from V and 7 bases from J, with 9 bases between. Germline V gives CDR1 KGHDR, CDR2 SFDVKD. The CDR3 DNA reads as TGTGCCACCAGTGATTTGGGGGGGCTGAATGAGCAGTTCTTC. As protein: CATSDLGGLNEQFF.

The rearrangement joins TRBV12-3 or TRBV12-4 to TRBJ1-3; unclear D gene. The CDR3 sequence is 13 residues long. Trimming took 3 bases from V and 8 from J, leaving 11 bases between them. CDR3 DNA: TGTGCCAGCAGTTTTTCGGGTTCTGACACCATATATTTT. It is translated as CASSFSGSDTIYF.

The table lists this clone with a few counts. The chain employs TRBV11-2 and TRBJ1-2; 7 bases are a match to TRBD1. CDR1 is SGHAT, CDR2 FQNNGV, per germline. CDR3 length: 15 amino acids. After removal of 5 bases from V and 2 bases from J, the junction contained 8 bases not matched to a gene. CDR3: CASSTSTGQNYGYTF. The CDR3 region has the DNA TGTGCCAGCAGCACGTCGACAGGGCAGAACTATGGCTACACCTTC.

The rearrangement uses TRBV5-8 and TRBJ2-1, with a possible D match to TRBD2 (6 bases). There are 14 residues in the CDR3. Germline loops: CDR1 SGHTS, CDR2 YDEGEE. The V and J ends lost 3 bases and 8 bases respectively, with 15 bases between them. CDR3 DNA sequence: TGTGCCAGCAGCTGGCCTAGCGAGAGGGATGAGCAGTTCTTC. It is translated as CASSWPSERDEQFF.

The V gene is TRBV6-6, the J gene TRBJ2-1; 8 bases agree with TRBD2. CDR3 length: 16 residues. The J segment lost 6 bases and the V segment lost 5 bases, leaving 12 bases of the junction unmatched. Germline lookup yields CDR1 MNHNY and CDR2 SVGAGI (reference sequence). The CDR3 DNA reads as TGTGCCAGCAGTCCAAGTTCGGGGGGGGGCGTCAATGAGCAGTTCTTC. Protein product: CASSPSSGGGVNEQFF.

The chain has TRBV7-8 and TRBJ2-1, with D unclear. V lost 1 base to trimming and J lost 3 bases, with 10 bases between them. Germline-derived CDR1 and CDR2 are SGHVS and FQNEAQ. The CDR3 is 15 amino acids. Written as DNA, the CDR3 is TGTGCCAGCAGCTTAGGGCTAAATGTCTACAATGAGCAGTTCTTC. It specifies CASSLGLNVYNEQFF. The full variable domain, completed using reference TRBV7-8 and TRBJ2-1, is GAGVSQSPRYKVAKRGQDVALRCDPISGHVSLFWYQQALGQGPEFLTYFQNEAQLDKSGLPSDRFFAERPEGSVSTLKIQRTQQEDSAVYLCASSLGLNVYNEQFFGPGTRLTVL.

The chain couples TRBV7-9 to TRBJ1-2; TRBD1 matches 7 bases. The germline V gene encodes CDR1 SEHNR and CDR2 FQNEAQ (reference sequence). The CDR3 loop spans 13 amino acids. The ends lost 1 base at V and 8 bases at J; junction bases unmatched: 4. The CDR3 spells CASSLDRGGGYTF. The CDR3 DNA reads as TGTGCCAGCAGCTTAGACAGGGGAGGCGGCTACACCTTC.

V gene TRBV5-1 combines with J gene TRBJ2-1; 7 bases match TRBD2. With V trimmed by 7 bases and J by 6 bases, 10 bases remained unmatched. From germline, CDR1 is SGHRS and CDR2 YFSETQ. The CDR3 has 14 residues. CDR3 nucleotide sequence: TGCGCCAGCGAACCCAGCGGGGTGAGCAATGAGCAGTTCTTC. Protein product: CASEPSGVSNEQFF.

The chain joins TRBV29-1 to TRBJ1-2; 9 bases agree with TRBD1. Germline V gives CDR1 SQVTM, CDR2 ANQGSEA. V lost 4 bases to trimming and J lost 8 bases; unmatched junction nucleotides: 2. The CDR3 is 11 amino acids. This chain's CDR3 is CSVGTGVGYTF. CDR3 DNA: TGCAGCGTTGGGACAGGGGTCGGCTACACCTTC.

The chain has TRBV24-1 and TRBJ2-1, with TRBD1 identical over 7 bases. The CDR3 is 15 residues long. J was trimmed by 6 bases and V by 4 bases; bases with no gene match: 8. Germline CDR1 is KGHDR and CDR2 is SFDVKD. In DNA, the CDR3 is TGTGCCACCAGTGACTCCCGAGGACAGGTCAATGAGCAGTTCTTC. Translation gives CATSDSRGQVNEQFF.

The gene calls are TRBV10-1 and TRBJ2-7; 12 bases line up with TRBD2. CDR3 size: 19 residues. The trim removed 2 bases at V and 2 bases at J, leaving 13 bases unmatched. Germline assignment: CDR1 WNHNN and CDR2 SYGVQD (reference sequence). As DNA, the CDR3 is TGCGCCAGCAGTGAGCCGTTGGTTCGTCGGACTAGCGGGACCTACGAGCAGTACTTC. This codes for CASSEPLVRRTSGTYEQYF.

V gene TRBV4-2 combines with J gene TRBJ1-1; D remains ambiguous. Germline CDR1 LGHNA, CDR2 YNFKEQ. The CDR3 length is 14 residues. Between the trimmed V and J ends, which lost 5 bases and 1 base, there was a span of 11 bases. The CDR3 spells CASSTSVANTEAFF. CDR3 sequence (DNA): TGTGCCAGCAGCACGTCCGTGGCGAACACTGAAGCTTTCTTT.

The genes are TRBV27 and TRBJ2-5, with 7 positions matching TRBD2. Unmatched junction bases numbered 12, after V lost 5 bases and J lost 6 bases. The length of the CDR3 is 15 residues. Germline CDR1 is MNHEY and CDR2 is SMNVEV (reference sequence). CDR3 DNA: TGTGCCAGCAGTCCAACTAGCGTTTCGGTGCAGACCCAGTACTTC. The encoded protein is CASSPTSVSVQTQYF.

The CDR3 nucleotides read TGTGCCAGCAGCCAGGGCCGGACCTTCTCCTACAATGAGCAGTTCTTC. Its protein product is CASSQGRTFSYNEQFF. The V and J genes are TRBV3-1 (or the pseudogene TRBV3-2) and TRBJ2-1; D gene uncertain. V was trimmed by 3 bases and J by 0 bases, leaving 12 bases between them. The germline gives CDR1 LGHDT, CDR2 YNNKEL (reference sequence). The CDR3 sequence is 16 residues long.

The CDR3 sequence: CASSQDNGYGYTF. The CDR3 region has the DNA TGTGCCAGCAGCCAGGACAATGGCTATGGCTACACCTTC. The chain recombines TRBV5-4 with TRBJ1-2, with D tentatively TRBD1 (5 bases). Germline loops: CDR1 SGHNT, CDR2 YYREEE (reference sequence). The CDR3 length is 13 residues. V lost 4 bases and J lost 4, with 11 bases in between.

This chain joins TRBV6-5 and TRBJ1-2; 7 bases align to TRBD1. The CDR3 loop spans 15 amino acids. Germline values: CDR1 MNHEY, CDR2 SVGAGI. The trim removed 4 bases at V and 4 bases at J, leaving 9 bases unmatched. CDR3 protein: CASSLIQGKGYGYTF. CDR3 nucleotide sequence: TGTGCCAGCAGTTTAATACAGGGGAAGGGCTATGGCTACACCTTC.

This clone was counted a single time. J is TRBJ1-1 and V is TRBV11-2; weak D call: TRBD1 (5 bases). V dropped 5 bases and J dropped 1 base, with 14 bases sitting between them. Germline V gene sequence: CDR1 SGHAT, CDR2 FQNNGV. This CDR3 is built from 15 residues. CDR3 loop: CASSHPGPKNTEAFF. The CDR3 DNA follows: TGTGCCAGCAGCCACCCGGGACCAAAGAACACTGAAGCTTTCTTT.